These 20 T cell receptor beta chains originate from one sample sequenced in a study of T cell responses to AZD1222 COVID-19 vaccine. The assay was immunoSEQ multiplex PCR, and TCRdb's table has in-frame clones only and misses some. This sample has 180,000 or so clones, with approximately 93% found just once. The material sequenced was peripheral blood, taken 28 days after the second AZD1222 dose. The receptors were sampled from an adult who received the AZD1222 COVID-19 vaccine.

J is TRBJ2-6 and V is TRBV7-6; no reliable D call. Trimming took off 5 bases at V and 0 bases at J, with 8 bases between the two ends. CDR3 length equals 15 residues. Germline V lookup: CDR1 SGHVS, CDR2 FNYEAQ. The CDR3 is CASSGVFSGANVLTF. The CDR3, as DNA: TGTGCCAGCAGCGGAGTTTTCTCTGGGGCCAACGTCCTGACTTTC.

This clone was detected only once. This sequence joins TRBV5-1 and TRBJ1-5; D not resolved. The CDR3 totals 13 residues. Germline V gives CDR1 SGHRS, CDR2 YFSETQ. Trimming left V 0 bases short and J 6 bases short, with 7 bases between. CDR3 sequence (DNA): TGCGCCAGCAGCTTGGGCATCGGTCAGCCCCAGCATTTT. Protein sequence: CASSLGIGQPQHF.

The V and J genes are TRBV6-4 and TRBJ1-6; 7 nucleotides line up with TRBD1. Germline V gene data show CDR1 as MRHNA and CDR2 as SNTAGT. V was clipped by 7 bases and J by 7 bases; unmatched bases: 10. The CDR3 consists of 15 residues. The CDR3 protein is CASTASETGNSPLHF. Written as DNA, the CDR3 is TGTGCCAGCACGGCCAGCGAGACAGGGAATTCACCCCTCCACTTT.

This chain links TRBV7-9 with TRBJ1-2; tentative D call: TRBD1 (5 bases). The V and J ends lost 2 bases and 8 bases respectively, with 15 bases between them. The germline CDR1 and CDR2 sequences are SEHNR and FQNEAQ (reference sequence). CDR3 length: 14 amino acids. The CDR3 region is CASSLIGEGYGYTF. The CDR3 DNA sequence: TGTGCCAGCAGCTTAATAGGGGAGGGCTACGGCTACACCTTC.

This chain uses TRBV30 with TRBJ2-3; a possible D gene is TRBD2 (6 bases). The germline V gene encodes CDR1 GTSNPN and CDR2 SVGIG (reference sequence). CDR3 length: 14 amino acids. Trimming took off 5 bases at V and 0 bases at J, with 12 bases between the two ends. The CDR3: CAWVRDLSTDTQYF. The CDR3 nucleotides read TGTGCCTGGGTCCGGGACTTAAGCACAGATACGCAGTATTTT. The full variable domain, completed using reference TRBV30 and TRBJ2-3, is SQTIHQWPATLVQPVGSPLSLECTVEGTSNPNLYWYRQAAGRGLQLLFYSVGIGQISSEVPQNLSASRPQDRQFILSSKKLLLSDSGFYLCAWVRDLSTDTQYFGPGTRLTVL.

Of note for this clone: An end of the junction differs from the germline gene, which may be a read error. This sequence joins TRBV18 and TRBJ1-5, with 7 bases that match TRBD1. The CDR3 runs 15 residues. Germline assignment: CDR1 KGHSH and CDR2 LQKENI. The CDR3 here is CVSSPGQAQEGPQHF. In DNA, the CDR3 is TGTGTCAGCTCACCCGGACAGGCTCAAGAGGGGCCCCAGCATTTT.

The rearrangement uses TRBV19 and TRBJ1-2, with D tentatively TRBD1 (6 bases). The CDR3 contains 13 residues. Trimming cost V 8 bases and J 4 bases, with 14 bases left between them. Germline-derived CDR1 and CDR2 are LNHDA and SQIVND (reference sequence). The CDR3 region has the DNA TGTGCCAGTGGGGGGGGACACTTCTATGGCTACACCTTC. Its translation is CASGGGHFYGYTF.

CDR3 DNA sequence: TGTGCCAGTACCTCCGGCGGCAGGGGATCCTACGAGCAGTACTTC. Protein: CASTSGGRGSYEQYF. The chain uses TRBV19 and TRBJ2-7; a possible D gene is TRBD1 (6 bases). Trimming removed 7 bases from V and 1 base from J, with 17 bases in between. The CDR3 covers 15 residues. In germline, CDR1 is LNHDA, CDR2 SQIVND (reference sequence). The entire variable domain, with the rest obtained from reference TRBV19 and TRBJ2-7, is as follows: DGGITQSPKYLFRKEGQNVTLSCEQNLNHDAMYWYRQDPGQGLRLIYYSQIVNDFQKGDIAEGYSVSREKKESFPLTVTSAQKNPTAFYLCASTSGGRGSYEQYFGPGTRLTVT.

The chain has TRBV2 and TRBJ2-7; D remains unclear. This CDR3 has 11 amino acids. Germline CDR1 is SNHLY and CDR2 is FYNNEI. V lost 5 bases, J lost 7 bases, and 9 bases lay in between. The CDR3 is CASSPPREQYF. As DNA, the CDR3 is TGTGCCAGCAGTCCCCCCCGTGAGCAGTACTTC.

The CDR3 bases are TGTGCCATCAGTGTAGACAGGGTTTCGGGCACTGAAGCTTTCTTT. Protein: CAISVDRVSGTEAFF. The chain recombines TRBV10-3 with TRBJ1-1; 7 nucleotides match TRBD1. CDR3 length: 15 residues. J was trimmed by 4 bases and V by 4 bases; bases with no gene match: 9. CDR1 is ENHRY, CDR2 SYGVKD, per germline.

The chain uses TRBV28 and TRBJ1-2; no clear D. V dropped 3 bases and J dropped 7 bases, with 9 bases sitting between them. The CDR3 loop spans 12 amino acids. Germline V CDR1 and CDR2: MDHEN, SYDVKM. This CDR3 reads CASSFSGSGYTF. The CDR3, as DNA: TGTGCCAGCAGTTTCTCAGGCAGTGGCTACACCTTC.

CDR3 region: CASSQGVLNTEAFF. The CDR3, as DNA: TGTGCCAGCAGTCAGGGGGTGTTGAACACTGAAGCTTTCTTT. The V call is TRBV3-1 (or the pseudogene TRBV3-2), the J call TRBJ1-1; 7 bases line up with TRBD1. CDR1 is LGHDT, CDR2 YNNKEL, per germline (reference sequence). The CDR3 has 14 residues. V lost 6 bases to trimming and J lost 0 bases; unmatched junction nucleotides: 4.

This chain connects TRBV11-2 to TRBJ1-4; D possibly corresponds to TRBD1 (5 bases). The ends were cut back, 1 base at V and 8 bases at J, with 11 bases in the middle. The CDR3 loop spans 14 amino acids. Germline V gene data show CDR1 as SGHAT and CDR2 as FQNNGV. This CDR3 is CASSLALGGEKLFF. As DNA, the CDR3 is TGTGCCAGCAGCTTAGCTCTGGGGGGGGAAAAACTGTTTTTT.

The chain employs TRBV7-9 and TRBJ1-2; 11 nucleotides agree with TRBD1. V was pared by 2 bases and J by 2 bases, with 4 bases of the junction left unmatched. Looked up from germline, CDR1 is SEHNR and CDR2 is FQNEAQ (reference sequence). The CDR3 spans 16 residues. As DNA, the CDR3 is TGTGCCAGCAGCTTACCCGGACAGGGGGCGAACTATGGCTACACCTTC. It encodes CASSLPGQGANYGYTF.

The V gene is TRBV6-5, the J gene TRBJ2-1; D is uncertain. V was shortened by 7 bases and J by 10 bases, with 11 bases between the two germline ends. CDR1 MNHEY and CDR2 SVGAGI come from the germline V gene. The CDR3 sequence is 11 residues long. The CDR3 region is CASTLGGEQFF. In DNA form, the CDR3 reads TGTGCCAGCACTTTGGGTGGGGAGCAGTTCTTC.

The CDR3 loop is CASSSTDRNGYTF. CDR3 sequence (DNA): TGTGCCAGCAGCTCTACGGACAGGAATGGCTACACCTTC. V and J are TRBV7-3 and TRBJ1-2, with 7 nucleotides matching TRBD1. J gave up 6 bases and V 4 bases, and 5 bases lay outside the gene matches. The germline gives CDR1 SGHTA, CDR2 FQGTGA. The length of the CDR3 is 13 residues.

V is TRBV4-2 and J is TRBJ2-1; D is perhaps TRBD2 (5 bases). The CDR3 has 15 amino acids. Germline-derived CDR1 and CDR2 are LGHNA and YNFKEQ. V was clipped by 0 bases and J by 7 bases, with 13 bases between them. Written as DNA, the CDR3 is TGTGCCAGCAGCCAAGATGGGCTAGCTGGGAATGAGCAGTTCTTC. Protein product: CASSQDGLAGNEQFF.

This chain joins TRBV28 and TRBJ2-1; D not resolved. The CDR3 is made up of 11 amino acids. Germline-derived CDR1 and CDR2 are MDHEN and SYDVKM. Deletions cut 6 bases from V and 8 bases from J, with 8 bases between. The CDR3 sequence is CASSIRYEQFF. The CDR3 DNA sequence: TGTGCCAGCAGCATACGATATGAGCAGTTCTTC.

The CDR3 here is CSVQLGQGARTNEKLFF. In DNA, the CDR3 is TGCAGCGTTCAGCTGGGACAGGGGGCGCGGACTAATGAAAAACTGTTTTTT. The chain has TRBV29-1 and TRBJ1-4; TRBD1 agrees at 12 bases. The CDR3 contains 17 residues. Trimming took 5 bases from V and 2 from J; bases not matched to a gene: 9. In germline, CDR1 is SQVTM, CDR2 ANQGSEA.

The V gene is TRBV5-4, the J gene TRBJ1-2; the D is unclear. The germline V gene has CDR1 SGHNT and CDR2 YYREEE (reference sequence). This CDR3 comprises 11 residues. The V gene lost 4 bases and the J gene lost 7 bases, with 8 bases spanning the gap. The CDR3 region has the DNA TGTGCCAGCAGCAAAACGGGTGGCTACACCTTC. Amino acid sequence: CASSKTGGYTF.